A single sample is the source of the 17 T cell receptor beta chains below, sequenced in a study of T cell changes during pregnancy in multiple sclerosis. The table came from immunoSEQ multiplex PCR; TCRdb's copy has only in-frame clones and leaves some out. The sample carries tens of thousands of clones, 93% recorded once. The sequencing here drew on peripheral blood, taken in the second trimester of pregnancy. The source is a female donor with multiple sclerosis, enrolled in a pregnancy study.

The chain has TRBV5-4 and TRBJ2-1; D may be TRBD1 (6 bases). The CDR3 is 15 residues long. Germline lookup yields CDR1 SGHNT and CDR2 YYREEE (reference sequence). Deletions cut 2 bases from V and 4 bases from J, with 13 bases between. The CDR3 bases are TGTGCCAGCAGCTTAGGCCGGGACAATTACAATGAGCAGTTCTTC. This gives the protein CASSLGRDNYNEQFF.

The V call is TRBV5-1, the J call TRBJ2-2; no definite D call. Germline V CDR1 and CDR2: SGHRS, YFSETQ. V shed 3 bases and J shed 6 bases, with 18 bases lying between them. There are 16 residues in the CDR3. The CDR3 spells CASSSDGELRSGELFF. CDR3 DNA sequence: TGCGCCAGCAGCTCCGACGGCGAGTTGAGGTCCGGGGAGCTGTTTTTT.

The CDR3 nucleotides read TGTGCCAGCAGCTTAGGGGGGGGCTGGGCAGATACGCAGTATTTT. Its protein is CASSLGGGWADTQYF. V and J are TRBV11-2 and TRBJ2-3, with D tentatively TRBD2 (7 bases). Trimming pared 1 base from V and 4 bases from J, leaving 12 bases between. Germline CDR1 is SGHAT and CDR2 is FQNNGV. The CDR3 length is 15 residues.

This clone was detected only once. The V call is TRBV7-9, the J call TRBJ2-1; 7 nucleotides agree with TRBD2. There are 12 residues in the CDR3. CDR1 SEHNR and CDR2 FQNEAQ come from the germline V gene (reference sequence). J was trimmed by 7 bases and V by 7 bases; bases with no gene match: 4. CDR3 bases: TGTGCCAGCACTCGGGGGGAAAATGAGCAGTTCTTC. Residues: CASTRGENEQFF.

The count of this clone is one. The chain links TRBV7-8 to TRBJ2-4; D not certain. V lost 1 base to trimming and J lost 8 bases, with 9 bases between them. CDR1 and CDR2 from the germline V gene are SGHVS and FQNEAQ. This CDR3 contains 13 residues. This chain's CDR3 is CASSLDPVDIQYF. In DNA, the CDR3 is TGTGCCAGCAGCTTAGATCCCGTAGACATTCAGTACTTC.

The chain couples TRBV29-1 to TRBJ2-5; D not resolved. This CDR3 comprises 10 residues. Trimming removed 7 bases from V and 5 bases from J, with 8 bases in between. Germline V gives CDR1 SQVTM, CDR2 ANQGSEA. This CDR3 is CSGNEETQYF. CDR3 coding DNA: TGCAGCGGTAATGAGGAGACCCAGTACTTC. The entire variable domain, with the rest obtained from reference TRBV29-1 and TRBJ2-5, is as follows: SAVISQKPSRDICQRGTSLTIQCQVDSQVTMMFWYRQQPGQSLTLIATANQGSEATYESGFVIDKFPISRPNLTFSTLTVSNMSPEDSSIYLCSGNEETQYFGPGTRLLVL.

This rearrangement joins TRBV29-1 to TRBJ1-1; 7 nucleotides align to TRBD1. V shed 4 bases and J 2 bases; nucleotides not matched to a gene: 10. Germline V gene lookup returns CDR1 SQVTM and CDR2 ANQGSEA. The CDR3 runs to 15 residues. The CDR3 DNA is TGCAGCGTTGGAGAACAGGGGATTAGTAACACTGAAGCTTTCTTT. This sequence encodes CSVGEQGISNTEAFF.

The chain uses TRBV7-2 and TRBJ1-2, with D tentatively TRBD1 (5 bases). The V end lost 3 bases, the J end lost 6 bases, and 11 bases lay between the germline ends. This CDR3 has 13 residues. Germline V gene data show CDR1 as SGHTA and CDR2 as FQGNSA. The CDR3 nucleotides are TGTGCCAGCAGCTTGAGGGGAGGGAATGGCTACACCTTC. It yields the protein CASSLRGGNGYTF. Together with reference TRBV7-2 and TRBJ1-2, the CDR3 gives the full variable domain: GAGVSQSPSNKVTEKGKDVELRCDPISGHTALYWYRQSLGQGLEFLIYFQGNSAPDKSGLPSDRFSAERTGGSVSTLTIQRTQQEDSAVYLCASSLRGGNGYTFGSGTRLTVV.

CDR3 DNA sequence: TGTGCCAGCAGCTTAGTGGGGCGGCAAGAGACCCAGTACTTC. Translated, it gives CASSLVGRQETQYF. The J gene is TRBJ2-5, the V gene TRBV7-2, with D possibly being TRBD1 (5 bases). CDR1 SGHTA and CDR2 FQGNSA come from the germline V gene. Trimming removed 1 base at V and 2 bases at J, with 8 bases between. This CDR3 has 14 amino acids.

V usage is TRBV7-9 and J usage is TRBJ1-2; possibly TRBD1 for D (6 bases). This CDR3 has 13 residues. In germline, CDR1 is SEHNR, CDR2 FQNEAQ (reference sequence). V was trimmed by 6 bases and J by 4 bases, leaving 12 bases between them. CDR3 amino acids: CASSAGQPYGYTF. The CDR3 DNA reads TGTGCCAGCAGTGCCGGACAGCCCTATGGCTACACCTTC.

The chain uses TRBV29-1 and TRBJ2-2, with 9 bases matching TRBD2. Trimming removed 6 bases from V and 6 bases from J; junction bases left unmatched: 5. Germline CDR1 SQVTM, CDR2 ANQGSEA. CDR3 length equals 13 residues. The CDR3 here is CSVGAGGPGELFF. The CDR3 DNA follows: TGCAGCGTGGGGGCGGGGGGGCCCGGGGAGCTGTTTTTT.

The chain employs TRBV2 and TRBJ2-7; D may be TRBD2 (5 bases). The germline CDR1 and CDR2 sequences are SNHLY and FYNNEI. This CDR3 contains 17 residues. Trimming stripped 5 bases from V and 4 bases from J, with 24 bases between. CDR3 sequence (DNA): TGTGCCAGCAGTCCAGCTCTTACGGCCGATCGGGATTACGAGCAGTACTTC. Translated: CASSPALTADRDYEQYF.

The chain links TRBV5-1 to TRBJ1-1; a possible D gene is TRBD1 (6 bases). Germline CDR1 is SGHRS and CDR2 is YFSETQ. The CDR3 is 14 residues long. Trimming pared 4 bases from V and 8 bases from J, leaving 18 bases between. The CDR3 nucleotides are TGCGCCAGCAGCGATGGACAGCTCCAAAGGGAAGCTTTCTTT. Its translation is CASSDGQLQREAFF.

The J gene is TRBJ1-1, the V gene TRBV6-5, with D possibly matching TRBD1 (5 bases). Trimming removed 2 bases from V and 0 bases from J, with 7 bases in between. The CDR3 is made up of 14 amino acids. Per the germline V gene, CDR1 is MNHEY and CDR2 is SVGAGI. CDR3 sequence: CASSYGTLNTEAFF. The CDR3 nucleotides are TGTGCCAGCAGTTACGGGACTTTGAACACTGAAGCTTTCTTT.

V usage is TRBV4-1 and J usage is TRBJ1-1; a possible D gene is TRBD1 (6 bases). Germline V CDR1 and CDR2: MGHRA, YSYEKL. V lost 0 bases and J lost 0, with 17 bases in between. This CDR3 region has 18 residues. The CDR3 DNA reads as TGCGCCAGCAGCCAAGATGGCACAGGGAGAGTAATGAACACTGAAGCTTTCTTT. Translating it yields CASSQDGTGRVMNTEAFF.

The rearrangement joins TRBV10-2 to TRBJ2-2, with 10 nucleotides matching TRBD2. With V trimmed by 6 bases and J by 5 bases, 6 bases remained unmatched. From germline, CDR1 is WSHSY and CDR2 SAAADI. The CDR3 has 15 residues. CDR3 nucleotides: TGCGCCAGCAGCTCGACTAGCGGGTGGACCGGGGAGCTGTTTTTT. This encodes CASSSTSGWTGELFF.

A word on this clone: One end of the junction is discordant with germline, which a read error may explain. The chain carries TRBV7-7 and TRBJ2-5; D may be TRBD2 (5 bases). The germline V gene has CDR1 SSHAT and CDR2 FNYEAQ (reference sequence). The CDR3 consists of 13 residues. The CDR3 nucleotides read TGTGCTAGCAGTCCCGGGGTGCAAGAGACCCAGTACTTC. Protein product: CASSPGVQETQYF.